The present T cell receptor beta chain was sequenced within a study of control samples from healthy donors and cancer patients. Some clones are missing from TCRdb's copy, which holds only in-frame ones; the method was immunoSEQ multiplex PCR. The table includes about 160,000 clones, about 94% detected once. This CDR3 spans 17 amino acids. V was cut by 0 bases and J by 6 bases, with 18 bases left in between. The germline CDR1 and CDR2 sequences are SGHRS and YFSETQ. The specimen sequenced was PBMCs. The V call is TRBV5-1, the J call TRBJ1-4; D remains ambiguous. This receptor was obtained from a man in his 60s with colorectal cancer. The CDR3 region has the DNA TGCGCCAGCAGCTTGGTATTCTCGAAGGCTGGGGATGAAAAACTGTTTTTT. It specifies CASSLVFSKAGDEKLFF.